This TCR beta chain appears in the sequencing data of a study of EBV T-cell therapy then PD-1 blockade in nasopharyngeal carcinoma. The V segment lost 1 base and the J segment 10 bases; nucleotides outside the gene matches: 6. The CDR3 has 16 amino acids. Germline V gene data show CDR1 as LGHNA and CDR2 as YNFKEQ. Documented treatment: AdE1-LMPpoly-expanded autologous EBV-specific T-cell therapy followed by anti-PD-1 nivolumab. Libraries were prepared by immunoSEQ multiplex PCR; TCRdb keeps only in-frame clonotypes and omits some of them. The sample has fewer than 20,000 clones; approximately 84% are singletons. This clone is deemed medium-sized. Its cognate antigen is unknown.

The receptor was isolated from a man aged 35 to 55 with nasopharyngeal carcinoma. The material sequenced was CD8+ T cells from blood, taken at roughly day 35 from a patient whose treatment included autologous EBV-specific T cells and nivolumab. This rearrangement joins TRBV4-2 to TRBJ2-1; 14 nucleotides match TRBD2. DNA for the CDR3: TGTGCCAGCAGCCAAGTAACCGGGACTAGCGGGGGAGAGCAGTTCTTC. Its protein product is CASSQVTGTSGGEQFF.